The rows below give T cell receptor beta chains drawn from one sample of a study of T cell responses to AZD1222 COVID-19 vaccine. The repertoire was sequenced with immunoSEQ multiplex PCR; TCRdb's copy has only in-frame clones and lacks some. The table lists around 120,000 clones, just under 90% of them singletons. Sequenced here: peripheral blood, sampled on day 0 of AZD1222 vaccination. Receptor source: an adult in good health. CDR3s include the opening cysteine and the closing phenylalanine or tryptophan. A D gene is named only where the DNA matches it firmly. Size values are once, few and many counts, or a class for expanded clones, and some rows have none.

>TRBV6-5|TRBJ2-3|.|.
TGTGCCAGCAAACGGACTGGCACAGATACGCAGTATTTT
CASKRTGTDTQYF
>TRBV5-4|TRBJ2-2|.|.
TGTGCCAGCAGCCCACGGGGCACCGGGGAGCTGTTTTTT
CASSPRGTGELFF
>TRBV5-8|TRBJ2-7|.|TRBD2
TGTGCCAGCAGCTGGACTAGCGGGGGGGCCAGTGAGCAGTACTTC
CASSWTSGGASEQYF
>TRBV28|TRBJ1-2|.|TRBD1
TGTGCCAGCAGCCCTGGACAGGACTATGGCTACACCTTC
CASSPGQDYGYTF
>TRBV7-9|TRBJ2-7|.|TRBD1
TGTGCCAGCAGCAAACCGGGACAGGGGACCTACGAGCAGTACTTC
CASSKPGQGTYEQYF
>TRBV2|TRBJ1-6|.|.
TGTGCCAGCAGTGAAGCGCTTCGGGTCTATAATTCACCCCTCCACTTT
CASSEALRVYNSPLHF
>TRBV14|TRBJ2-7|.|TRBD2
TGTGCCAGCAGCCAACTGGCGGGGGGCTCCTACGAGCAGTACTTC
CASSQLAGGSYEQYF
>TRBV2|TRBJ1-3|.|TRBD1
TGTGCCAGCAGTGACCAGGGGGCGAGCTCTGGAAACACCATATATTTT
CASSDQGASSGNTIYF
>TRBV5-1|TRBJ1-4|.|.
TGCGCCAGCAGCGCCAACAGGGCTGAGAATGAAAAACTGTTTTTT
CASSANRAENEKLFF
>TRBV11-3|TRBJ1-5|.|.
TGTGCCAGCAGTTACAGGGATCCCGGAGGGAATCAGCCCCAGCATTTT
CASSYRDPGGNQPQHF
>TRBV7-9|TRBJ1-4|.|.
TGTGCCAGCAGCTCGCCCAAGCAGGGTAGGGGTGAAAAACTGTTTTTT
CASSSPKQGRGEKLFF
>TRBV5-6|TRBJ2-7|.|.
TGTGCCAGCAGCTGGCGGGGGCCGGGTGAGCAGTACTTC
CASSWRGPGEQYF
>TRBV7-8|TRBJ2-7|.|TRBD2
TGTGCCAGCAGCCCCGGGACTAGAAGCTCCTACGAGCAGTACTTC
CASSPGTRSSYEQYF
>TRBV27|TRBJ2-1|.|.
TGTGCCAGCAGTTCGAAAGCGGAGCGAGAGCAGTTCTTC
CASSSKAEREQFF
>TRBV2|TRBJ2-7|.|.
TGTGCCAGCAGTGAAGATGCGGGATTCTACGAGCAGTACTTC
CASSEDAGFYEQYF
>TRBV5-4|TRBJ1-1|.|TRBD1
TGTGCCAGCAGCGTGGACAGGCGGCAGATGAACACTGAAGCTTTCTTT
CASSVDRRQMNTEAFF
>TRBV5-8|TRBJ1-6|once|.
TGTGCCAGCAGCTTGGATAAGGGGTCAGTTAATTCACCCCTCCACTTT
CASSLDKGSVNSPLHF
>TRBV7-9|TRBJ1-2|.|.
TGTGCCAGCAGCTCGTCAGCAATTAAAAGCTATGGCTACACCTTC
CASSSSAIKSYGYTF
>TRBV7-2|TRBJ1-2|.|TRBD1
TGTGCCAGCAGCTTTAGGGAACCGGGACAGGGGGACTATGGCTACACCTTC
CASSFREPGQGDYGYTF
>TRBV12-3/TRBV12-4|TRBJ1-2|.|.
TGTGCCAGCAGCCCCCGGTCCGACTATGGCTACACCTTC
CASSPRSDYGYTF
>TRBV3-1/TRBV3-2|TRBJ1-4|.|TRBD1
TGTGCCAGCAGCCAGAAGGGACAGTATGAAAAACTGTTTTTT
CASSQKGQYEKLFF
>TRBV5-1|TRBJ2-7|.|TRBD1
TGCGCCAGCAGCTTTGGACAGGGTCTCTACGAGCAGTACTTC
CASSFGQGLYEQYF
>TRBV2|TRBJ2-7|.|TRBD2
TGTGCCAGCAGTGAACTAGCGGAAAACTACGAGCAGTACTTC
CASSELAENYEQYF
>TRBV13|TRBJ2-5|.|.
TGTGCCAGCAGCTTAATCAGGGAAGAGACCCAGTACTTC
CASSLIREETQYF
>TRBV5-6|TRBJ2-7|.|.
TGTGCCAGCAGCTCTGGACATAGCTCCTACGAGCAGTACTTC
CASSSGHSSYEQYF
>TRBV11-2|TRBJ2-7|.|.
TGTGCCAGCAGCTTAGTGGCACAACACGAGCAGTACTTC
CASSLVAQHEQYF
>TRBV5-6|TRBJ2-5|.|TRBD2
TGTGCCAGCAACCTTCGGCTGCTAGCGGGGTTTGAGACCCAGTACTTC
CASNLRLLAGFETQYF
>TRBV7-9|TRBJ2-3|many|TRBD2
TGTGCCAGCAGCCCGGGAGGCGGGGCCTTCACAGATACGCAGTATTTT
CASSPGGGAFTDTQYF
>TRBV4-1|TRBJ2-4|.|.
TGCGCCAGCAGCCAAGAGGGGGGCGTTGTCAAAAACATTCAGTACTTC
CASSQEGGVVKNIQYF
>TRBV11-2|TRBJ2-7|.|TRBD1
TGTGCCAGCAGCTTCACACCCGGGACAGGGTACGAGCAGTACTTC
CASSFTPGTGYEQYF
>TRBV7-9|TRBJ1-2|.|.
TGTGCCAGCAGCGAGGGGGGGAAAGGCTACACCTTC
CASSEGGKGYTF
>TRBV6-1|TRBJ1-2|.|TRBD1
TGTGCCAGCAGTGAAGGGACAGGGGCCTATGGCTACACCTTC
CASSEGTGAYGYTF
>TRBV7-2|TRBJ2-1|.|.
TGTGCCAGCAGTTGGGGGCCGCGGGAGCAGTTCTTC
CASSWGPREQFF
>TRBV11-2|TRBJ2-7|few|.
TGTGCCAGCAGCGTGAACAGGGAAACAGACGAGCAGTACTTC
CASSVNRETDEQYF
>TRBV7-2|TRBJ2-7|.|.
TGTGCCAGCAGCTTAAACCAGGGACGGTCCGAGCAGTACTTC
CASSLNQGRSEQYF
>TRBV7-4|TRBJ2-3|.|TRBD2
TGTGCCAGCAGAAAGAGCGGGAGGGCCGTGTTTGCAGATACGCAGTATTTT
CASRKSGRAVFADTQYF
>TRBV30|TRBJ1-6|.|.
TGTGCCTGGAGTGTAGATTCACCCCTCCACTTT
CAWSVDSPLHF
>TRBV6-6|TRBJ2-3|.|.
TGTGCCAGCAGTCCCCCTCCCCTCACAGATACGCAGTATTTT
CASSPPPLTDTQYF
>TRBV7-7|TRBJ2-5|.|.
TGTGCCAGCAGCCAGATACGGGGGGCAGAGACCCAGTACTTC
CASSQIRGAETQYF
>TRBV9|TRBJ2-1|.|.
TGTGCCAGCAGCCCACGGACTACCTCACTTTACAATGAGCAGTTCTTC
CASSPRTTSLYNEQFF
>TRBV19|TRBJ2-1|.|.
TGTGCCCAGGGGAAGAGCTCCTACAATGAGCAGTTCTTC
CAQGKSSYNEQFF
>TRBV25-1|TRBJ1-1|.|.
TGTGCCAGCAGTGATCAACGGGGATCTGAAGCTTTCTTT
CASSDQRGSEAFF